The 32 T cell receptor beta chains presented below share a single source sample, sequenced in a study of blood T cell repertoires in COVID-19. Measured with immunoSEQ multiplex PCR; TCRdb has only the in-frame clones, and not every one. Of 300,000 to 450,000 clones in the sample, about 89% were seen once. The sequenced sample consisted of peripheral blood. Receptors originate from a woman aged 30 to 39 with COVID-19, enrolled during active disease.

The V and J genes are TRBV2 and TRBJ1-5; possibly TRBD1 for D (5 bases). Germline CDR1 is SNHLY and CDR2 is FYNNEI. CDR3 length equals 14 residues. Deletions cut 3 bases from V and 5 bases from J, with 11 bases between. CDR3 sequence reads: CASSESTGDQPQHF. CDR3 coding DNA: TGTGCCAGCAGTGAGAGCACGGGGGATCAGCCCCAGCATTTT.

The J gene is TRBJ1-1, the V gene TRBV19; D is possibly TRBD1 (6 bases). The V end was cut by 6 bases, the J end by 2 bases, with 22 bases between. There are 17 residues in the CDR3. CDR1 is LNHDA and CDR2 is SQIVND in the germline V gene (reference sequence). CDR3 region: CASSSWGGRGFNTEAFF. For the CDR3, the DNA is TGTGCCAGTAGCTCATGGGGCGGCAGGGGATTTAACACTGAAGCTTTCTTT. Variable domain in full (rest from reference TRBV19 and TRBJ1-1): DGGITQSPKYLFRKEGQNVTLSCEQNLNHDAMYWYRQDPGQGLRLIYYSQIVNDFQKGDIAEGYSVSREKKESFPLTVTSAQKNPTAFYLCASSSWGGRGFNTEAFFGQGTRLTVV.

The chain recombines TRBV19 with TRBJ1-2; D is ambiguous. The V gene lost 2 bases and the J gene lost 4 bases, with 8 bases spanning the gap. From germline, CDR1 is LNHDA and CDR2 SQIVND (reference sequence). This CDR3 has 13 amino acids. The CDR3 spells CASSINPGYGYTF. CDR3 nucleotides: TGTGCCAGTAGTATAAACCCCGGCTATGGCTACACCTTC.

This chain connects TRBV11-2 to TRBJ2-1; 13 bases are shared with TRBD2. Germline V gene sequence: CDR1 SGHAT, CDR2 FQNNGV. V trimming: 6 bases; J trimming: 8 bases; junction bases outside the gene matches: 4. The CDR3 consists of 14 residues. The CDR3 DNA sequence: TGTGCCAGCAGGGGACTAGCGGGACGCGATGAGCAGTTCTTC. This sequence encodes CASRGLAGRDEQFF.

The chain uses TRBV7-2 and TRBJ1-1; D is unresolved. The germline V gene has CDR1 SGHTA and CDR2 FQGNSA. V dropped 7 bases and J dropped 2 bases, with 17 bases sitting between them. The CDR3 spans 15 residues. CDR3 protein: CASTGRAAANTEAFF. Written as DNA, the CDR3 is TGTGCCAGCACCGGGCGGGCGGCTGCTAACACTGAAGCTTTCTTT.

The genes are TRBV27 and TRBJ1-2; D is perhaps TRBD1 (6 bases). The germline CDR1 and CDR2 sequences are MNHEY and SMNVEV (reference sequence). This CDR3 has 19 amino acids. Trimming took 5 bases from V and 3 from J, leaving 28 bases between them. CDR3 protein: CASSPNRRTGHVRDYGYTF. The CDR3 DNA is TGTGCCAGCAGTCCCAACCGACGGACGGGACACGTGCGGGACTATGGCTACACCTTC.

The chain is built from TRBV27 and TRBJ2-1; tentative D call: TRBD1 (5 bases). CDR1 is MNHEY, CDR2 SMNVEV, per germline (reference sequence). This CDR3 is built from 12 residues. With 6 bases removed from V and 9 bases from J, the gap between germline ends came to 12 bases. The DNA of the CDR3 is TGTGCCAGCAGCCTGGGGCGGAGTGAGCAGTTCTTC. This sequence encodes CASSLGRSEQFF.

The J gene is TRBJ2-1, the V gene TRBV7-2, with 9 bases fitting TRBD1. The CDR3 covers 15 residues. V lost 5 bases to trimming and J lost 6 bases; unmatched junction nucleotides: 8. Per germline, CDR1 SGHTA and CDR2 FQGNSA. As DNA, the CDR3 is TGTGCCAGCAGCGGCGGGACAGGGAAGCTCAATGAGCAGTTCTTC. Translating gives CASSGGTGKLNEQFF.

The CDR3 DNA sequence: TGCGCCAGCAGCCCGGGACTGCGGACCCAGTACTTC. Amino acids: CASSPGLRTQYF. V and J are TRBV5-1 and TRBJ2-5; a possible D gene is TRBD2 (6 bases). The CDR3 contains 12 residues. The V end lost 4 bases, the J end lost 7 bases, and 11 bases lay between the germline ends. The germline gives CDR1 SGHRS, CDR2 YFSETQ.

This chain links TRBV5-5 with TRBJ2-2, with TRBD1 matching over 9 bases. The V gene end was trimmed by 2 bases and the J gene end by 4 bases; junction bases not matched to a gene: 9. The CDR3 totals 17 residues. CDR1 is SGHKS and CDR2 is YYEKEE in the germline V gene (reference sequence). The CDR3, as DNA: TGTGCCAGCAGCTTCAGGGGGGACAGGGCTGGCACCGGGGAGCTGTTTTTT. This codes for CASSFRGDRAGTGELFF.

The chain uses TRBV10-3 and TRBJ2-5, with D possibly matching TRBD2 (7 bases). CDR3 length equals 12 residues. Germline V CDR1 and CDR2: ENHRY, SYGVKD. Between the trimmed V and J ends, which lost 6 bases and 5 bases, there was a span of 10 bases. For the CDR3, the DNA is TGTGCCATCAGAGGCGGGGGCGAGACCCAGTACTTC. Encoded protein: CAIRGGGETQYF.

The CDR3 DNA reads TGTGCCAGCAGCCCATCACCTACCGGGGCCAACGTCCTGACTTTC. Its protein product is CASSPSPTGANVLTF. V gene TRBV6-6 combines with J gene TRBJ2-6, with unresolved D. The V gene's germline CDR1 is MNHNY and CDR2 SVGAGI (reference sequence). The germline V and J ends were trimmed by 6 bases and 4 bases, with 13 bases remaining between them. The CDR3 consists of 15 residues.

The chain links TRBV25-1 to TRBJ2-5, with 11 bases fitting TRBD2. The trim removed 5 bases at V and 4 bases at J, leaving 6 bases unmatched. Germline CDR1 is MGHDK and CDR2 is SYGVNS. The CDR3 is 15 residues long. The CDR3 is CASSIAGGGRETQYF. The CDR3 DNA reads TGTGCCAGCAGTATAGCGGGAGGGGGTAGAGAGACCCAGTACTTC.

The DNA for the CDR3 is TGTGCCAGCAGCTTAGTTGACAGGGATACGCAGTATTTT. Protein product: CASSLVDRDTQYF. This chain joins TRBV11-3 and TRBJ2-3; a weak D match, TRBD1 (6 bases). Germline lookup yields CDR1 SGHNT and CDR2 YENEEA. Trimming left V 1 base short and J 6 bases short, with 8 bases between. This CDR3 spans 13 amino acids.

This chain joins TRBV4-3 and TRBJ2-5, with 7 bases identical to TRBD1. The CDR3 runs 17 residues. With 1 base clipped from V and 4 bases from J, the junction kept 12 bases outside the gene matches. Germline CDR1 is LGHNA and CDR2 is YSLEER. Here the CDR3 reads CASSQGGVPAGGETQYF. DNA of the CDR3: TGCGCCAGCAGCCAAGGCGGAGTTCCGGCAGGGGGAGAGACCCAGTACTTC.

The CDR3 sequence: CASSPPWPGELFF. The DNA for the CDR3 is TGTGCCAGCAGCCCGCCTTGGCCCGGGGAGCTGTTTTTT. The V gene is TRBV6-5, the J gene TRBJ2-2, with D unresolved. CDR1 and CDR2 from the germline V gene are MNHEY and SVGAGI. The CDR3 extends over 13 amino acids. The V and J ends lost 6 bases and 6 bases respectively, with 11 bases between them.

The chain combines TRBV7-9 with TRBJ1-1; 7 nucleotides line up with TRBD1. The CDR3 runs 15 residues. Germline trimming cut 4 bases from V and 3 bases from J; bases unmatched to any gene: 8. Germline CDR1 is SEHNR and CDR2 is FQNEAQ (reference sequence). For the CDR3, the DNA is TGTGCCAGCAGCTGGCAGACAGGGTTGGACACTGAAGCTTTCTTT. As protein: CASSWQTGLDTEAFF.

The chain joins TRBV28 to TRBJ1-5, with a tentative D call TRBD1 (5 bases). The germline V and J ends were trimmed by 7 bases and 6 bases, with 19 bases remaining between them. This CDR3 is built from 15 residues. Per germline, CDR1 MDHEN and CDR2 SYDVKM. The CDR3 sequence is CASNQPGGKGQPQHF. The CDR3, as DNA: TGTGCCAGCAACCAACCCGGGGGGAAGGGTCAGCCCCAGCATTTT. The whole variable domain, remainder taken from reference TRBV28 and TRBJ1-5, is DVKVTQSSRYLVKRTGEKVFLECVQDMDHENMFWYRQDPGLGLRLIYFSYDVKMKEKGDIPEGYSVSREKKERFSLILESASTNQTSMYLCASNQPGGKGQPQHFGDGTRLSIL.

The CDR3 DNA sequence: TGTGCCAGCTCAGGTCGGGATTTCCAAGAGACCCAGTACTTC. Protein: CASSGRDFQETQYF. J is TRBJ2-5 and V is TRBV18, with D possibly being TRBD2 (5 bases). The V and J ends lost 5 bases and 1 base respectively, with 11 bases between them. The CDR3 consists of 14 residues. The germline gives CDR1 KGHSH, CDR2 LQKENI.

This clone has more than one count but fewer than ten. V usage is TRBV10-2 and J usage is TRBJ2-2; no clear D gene. The CDR3 extends over 15 amino acids. Germline CDR1 reads WSHSY; CDR2 reads SAAADI. Trimming pared 3 bases from V and 2 bases from J, leaving 10 bases between. Here the CDR3 DNA reads TGCGCCAGCAGTGATCGGTCGGGTAACACCGGGGAGCTGTTTTTT. This gives the protein CASSDRSGNTGELFF.

The rearrangement links TRBV5-1 to TRBJ1-6; the match to TRBD1 covers 8 bases. Looked up from germline, CDR1 is SGHRS and CDR2 is YFSETQ. V dropped 4 bases and J dropped 7; count of bases not matched to a gene: 4. The CDR3 runs 14 residues. The CDR3 spells CASSLGQANSPLHF. The CDR3 region has the DNA TGCGCCAGCAGCCTGGGACAGGCAAATTCACCCCTCCACTTT.

This clone was seen only once. This chain links TRBV7-2 with TRBJ2-1; TRBD1 agrees at 9 bases. The CDR3 extends over 17 amino acids. V lost 1 base, J lost 0 bases, and 4 bases stayed unmatched. Germline V CDR1 and CDR2: SGHTA, FQGNSA. CDR3 sequence reads: CASSLVGTGSSYNEQFF. CDR3 in DNA: TGTGCCAGCAGCTTAGTTGGGACAGGGAGCTCCTACAATGAGCAGTTCTTC.

V is TRBV19 and J is TRBJ2-3, with 13 bases that match TRBD2. Germline CDR1 reads LNHDA; CDR2 reads SQIVND (reference sequence). V gave up 5 bases and J gave up 4 bases; unmatched junction bases: 3. CDR3 size: 15 residues. The CDR3 is CASSRTSGSPDTQYF. The CDR3 DNA sequence: TGTGCCAGTAGTCGGACTAGCGGGAGCCCAGATACGCAGTATTTT.

The genes are TRBV6-5 and TRBJ1-6; 7 nucleotides match TRBD1. Germline V gene lookup returns CDR1 MNHEY and CDR2 SVGAGI. V gave up 7 bases and J gave up 10 bases; unmatched junction bases: 7. There are 13 residues in the CDR3. The CDR3 DNA reads TGTGCCAGCACCATCAACAGGGGATCACCCCTCCACTTT. The encoded protein is CASTINRGSPLHF.

The count of this clone is one. CDR3 loop: CASSLVRSGSEKLFF. In DNA form, the CDR3 reads TGCGCCAGCAGCTTGGTACGATCCGGGAGCGAAAAACTGTTTTTT. The rearrangement uses TRBV5-1 and TRBJ1-4; D call uncertain. The CDR3 sequence is 15 residues long. The V end was cut by 0 bases, the J end by 8 bases, with 14 bases between. Germline loops: CDR1 SGHRS, CDR2 YFSETQ.

CDR3 coding DNA: TGTGCCAGCAGCGGACTAGCGGGAGGGATAGATACGCAGTATTTT. This sequence encodes CASSGLAGGIDTQYF. The chain carries TRBV9 and TRBJ2-3, with 14 nucleotides matching TRBD2. The J segment lost 5 bases and the V segment lost 3 bases, leaving 2 bases of the junction unmatched. The CDR3 spans 15 residues. Germline CDR1 and CDR2: SGDLS and YYNGEE.

CDR3 amino acids: CASRGDIGLGYTF. Here the CDR3 DNA reads TGTGCCAGCAGGGGGGACATCGGACTCGGCTACACCTTC. This sequence joins TRBV2 and TRBJ1-2; possibly TRBD1 for D (6 bases). The CDR3 is made up of 13 amino acids. V was clipped by 6 bases and J by 8 bases, with 16 bases between them. Germline V gene data show CDR1 as SNHLY and CDR2 as FYNNEI.

In this sample, this clone turned up once. This rearrangement joins TRBV5-1 to TRBJ2-1; 9 nucleotides line up with TRBD2. V dropped 4 bases and J dropped 2; count of bases not matched to a gene: 10. Germline CDR1 reads SGHRS; CDR2 reads YFSETQ. The CDR3 runs to 17 residues. CDR3 sequence reads: CASSIYLAGGTYNEQFF. In nucleotides, the CDR3 is TGCGCCAGCAGCATTTACCTTGCGGGAGGGACCTACAATGAGCAGTTCTTC.

The J gene is TRBJ2-7, the V gene TRBV21-1; the D call TRBD2 from the table was never checked on the DNA. TRBV21-1 is given as a pseudogene. The CDR3 contains 17 residues. The CDR3 nucleotides are TGTGCCAGCACCAATGGCGCTAACTCTAGGATAATCGACGAGCAGTACGTC. This codes for CASTNGANSRIIDEQYV.

The DNA of the CDR3 is TGTGCCAGCAGTTACACTACCCTAGCGGGATCCTACGAGCAGTACGTC. Translating gives CASSYTTLAGSYEQYV. The V call is TRBV6-2 or TRBV6-3, the J call TRBJ2-7; the match to TRBD2 covers 9 bases. The CDR3 is 16 amino acids. The germline V gene has CDR1 MNHEY and CDR2 SVGEGT. The junction had 6 bases not matched to a gene; V was cut back by 2 bases and J by 1 base.

The sample holds one count of this clone. CDR3 sequence (DNA): TGTGCCAGCAGTGGGGCAGGGCGCTACTTC. Residues: CASSGAGRYF. This chain joins TRBV2 and TRBJ2-7, with a weak D call TRBD1 (5 bases). V was pared by 4 bases and J by 13 bases, with 11 bases between. CDR1 and CDR2 from the germline V gene are SNHLY and FYNNEI. The CDR3 extends over 10 amino acids.

This chain uses TRBV2 with TRBJ2-7; TRBD1 matches at 11 bases. J was trimmed by 3 bases and V by 5 bases; bases with no gene match: 9. The CDR3 loop spans 16 amino acids. CDR1 is SNHLY, CDR2 FYNNEI, per germline. In DNA form, the CDR3 reads TGTGCCAGCAGTACCGGGACAGGGGGTTGGTTCTACGAGCAGTACTTC. This gives the protein CASSTGTGGWFYEQYF.